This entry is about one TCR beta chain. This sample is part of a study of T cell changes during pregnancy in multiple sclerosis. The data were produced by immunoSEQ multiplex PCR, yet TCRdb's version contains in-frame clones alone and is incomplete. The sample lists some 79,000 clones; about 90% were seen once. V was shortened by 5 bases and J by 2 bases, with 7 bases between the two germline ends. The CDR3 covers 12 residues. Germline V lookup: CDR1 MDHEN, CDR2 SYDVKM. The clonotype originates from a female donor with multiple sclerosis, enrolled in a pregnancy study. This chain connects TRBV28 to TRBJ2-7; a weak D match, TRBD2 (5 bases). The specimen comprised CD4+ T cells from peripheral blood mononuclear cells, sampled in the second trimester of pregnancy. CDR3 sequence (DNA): TGTGCCAGCAGTCACGGGACCTACGAGCAGTACTTC. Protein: CASSHGTYEQYF.